Following are 32 T cell receptor beta chains from one sample sequenced in a study of blood T cell repertoires in COVID-19 (TCRdb year 2020). The receptor library was made with the immunoSEQ multiplex PCR assay. As stored in TCRdb, this immuneACCESS dataset retains in-frame rearrangements with V and J assigned. A fraction of the clones does not appear; measured against another copy, unresolved V genes explain less than half of the discrepancy, and the remainder lacks a known reason. In all, the sample holds around 180,000 clones, and 88% of those were seen once. Clones ranked in the top ten supply approximately 24% of the sample. The sequencing input was peripheral blood. These receptors were obtained from a man aged 55 to 69 with acute or convalescent COVID-19.

This chain links TRBV11-2 with TRBJ1-2; weak D call: TRBD1 (6 bases). Germline values: CDR1 SGHAT, CDR2 FQNNGV. There are 16 residues in the CDR3. Trimming cost V 1 base and J 2 bases, with 14 bases left between them. CDR3 in DNA: TGTGCCAGCAGCTTAGGGTCTCGGGACACCAACTATGGCTACACCTTC. Translation: CASSLGSRDTNYGYTF.

The V and J genes are TRBV6-4 and TRBJ2-1, with 10 bases lining up with TRBD2. The CDR3 has 16 amino acids. CDR1 MRHNA and CDR2 SNTAGT come from the germline V gene. Trimming cost V 7 bases and J 8 bases; bases outside gene matches: 14. CDR3 sequence: CASKKDRLAGIHEQFF. In DNA, the CDR3 is TGTGCCAGCAAGAAGGACCGACTAGCGGGTATACATGAGCAGTTCTTC.

This clone was seen once. The rearrangement uses TRBV7-9 and TRBJ2-1; 16 nucleotides match TRBD2. From germline, CDR1 is SEHNR and CDR2 FQNEAQ (reference sequence). V dropped 0 bases and J dropped 8; count of bases not matched to a gene: 7. The CDR3 contains 18 residues. This CDR3 is CASSLAGLAGGPVDEQFF. In nucleotides, the CDR3 is TGTGCCAGCAGCTTAGCGGGACTAGCGGGAGGGCCTGTGGATGAGCAGTTCTTC.

The chain has TRBV29-1 and TRBJ2-1; tentatively, D is TRBD1 (6 bases). Per the germline V gene, CDR1 is SQVTM and CDR2 is ANQGSEA. The CDR3 loop spans 14 amino acids. V was cut by 2 bases and J by 4 bases, with 12 bases left in between. The CDR3 here is CSVEPAGAYNEQFF. CDR3 coding DNA: TGCAGCGTTGAACCGGCAGGGGCATACAATGAGCAGTTCTTC.

The chain uses TRBV9 and TRBJ2-5; the D gene is possibly TRBD2 (5 bases). CDR3 length equals 15 residues. V gave up 4 bases and J gave up 1 base, with 14 bases separating them. Per germline, CDR1 SGDLS and CDR2 YYNGEE. In DNA form, the CDR3 reads TGTGCCAGCAGCTCTCGGACTCTCCCCCAAGAGACCCAGTACTTC. As protein: CASSSRTLPQETQYF.

This clone was counted a single time. The chain couples TRBV9 to TRBJ2-2; 7 bases are shared with TRBD1. This CDR3 contains 15 residues. V shed 0 bases, J shed 5 bases, and the junction held 4 bases outside the gene matches. Germline CDR1 reads SGDLS; CDR2 reads YYNGEE. The CDR3 loop reads CASSVVGGGTGELFF. CDR3 coding DNA: TGTGCCAGCAGCGTAGTAGGGGGCGGTACCGGGGAGCTGTTTTTT. Drawing the rest from reference TRBV9 and TRBJ2-2, the complete variable domain is DSGVTQTPKHLITATGQRVTLRCSPRSGDLSVYWYQQSLDQGLQFLIQYYNGEERAKGNILERFSAQQFPDLHSELNLSSLELGDSALYFCASSVVGGGTGELFFGEGSRLTVL.

The gene calls are TRBV6-1 and TRBJ2-5; D may be TRBD2 (6 bases). V shed 2 bases and J shed 2 bases, with 12 bases lying between them. This CDR3 has 15 residues. Germline values: CDR1 MNHNS, CDR2 SASEGT. The CDR3, as DNA: TGTGCCAGCAGTGAATCTTTTGGGGGGCAAGAGACCCAGTACTTC. This translates into CASSESFGGQETQYF.

CDR3 bases: TGTGCCAGCAGCCCAGGGACAGGGGGCTCCTATGGCTACACCTTC. Amino acid sequence: CASSPGTGGSYGYTF. This chain joins TRBV11-3 and TRBJ1-2, with 12 bases fitting TRBD1. With 5 bases clipped from V and 4 bases from J, the junction kept 5 bases outside the gene matches. Per germline, CDR1 SGHNT and CDR2 YENEEA. This CDR3 is 15 amino acids long.

The chain is built from TRBV7-9 and TRBJ2-3; possible D gene TRBD2, 7 bases. Trimming took 4 bases from V and 6 from J, leaving 17 bases between them. Per germline, CDR1 SEHNR and CDR2 FQNEAQ (reference sequence). The CDR3 is 15 amino acids. The DNA for the CDR3 is TGTGCCAGCAGCTGGGGGGGCGCCCAAGGTGATACGCAGTATTTT. Amino acids: CASSWGGAQGDTQYF.

The chain couples TRBV5-6 to TRBJ1-2; D gene unclear. Germline lookup yields CDR1 SGHDT and CDR2 YYEEEE. The CDR3 has 14 residues. V was trimmed by 0 bases and J by 0 bases, leaving 6 bases between them. The CDR3 reads CASSLAAANYGYTF. The CDR3 DNA is TGTGCCAGCAGCTTGGCCGCAGCTAACTATGGCTACACCTTC.

This chain joins TRBV29-1 and TRBJ1-2; the D gene is possibly TRBD1 (5 bases). V was clipped by 2 bases and J by 6 bases, with 16 bases between them. The CDR3 totals 14 residues. Per the germline V gene, CDR1 is SQVTM and CDR2 is ANQGSEA. CDR3 DNA sequence: TGCAGCGTTGAATTCCAGGGCGAAATCGATGGCTACACCTTC. Translated: CSVEFQGEIDGYTF.

The CDR3 loop reads CASSTNRGWSPLHF. In DNA, the CDR3 is TGTGCCAGCAGCACTAACAGGGGCTGGTCACCCCTCCACTTT. The rearrangement joins TRBV6-5 to TRBJ1-6; TRBD1 matches 7 bases. The CDR3 loop spans 14 amino acids. CDR1 is MNHEY, CDR2 SVGAGI, per germline. V lost 6 bases to trimming and J lost 10 bases; unmatched junction nucleotides: 9.

The chain is built from TRBV27 and TRBJ2-7; TRBD1 agrees at 9 bases. Per the germline V gene, CDR1 is MNHEY and CDR2 is SMNVEV (reference sequence). The CDR3 is 14 residues long. The J segment lost 5 bases and the V segment lost 3 bases, leaving 5 bases of the junction unmatched. The CDR3 bases are TGTGCCAGCAGTTTCGGACAGGGGTCGGACGAGCAGTACTTC. Amino acid sequence: CASSFGQGSDEQYF.

The CDR3 DNA reads as TGTGCCAGCAGCCAAGGGCGGTCGAGCACAGATACGCAGTATTTT. This encodes CASSQGRSSTDTQYF. The chain is built from TRBV14 and TRBJ2-3; no reliable D call. This CDR3 spans 15 amino acids. Germline lookup yields CDR1 SGHDN and CDR2 FVKESK. With 1 base removed from V and 0 bases from J, the gap between germline ends came to 8 bases.

This chain connects TRBV11-2 to TRBJ2-3; no definite D call. The length of the CDR3 is 14 residues. Trimming cost V 1 base and J 2 bases, with 7 bases left between them. The V gene's germline CDR1 is SGHAT and CDR2 FQNNGV. The CDR3 loop is CASSLGGFTDTQYF. CDR3 nucleotides: TGTGCCAGCAGCTTAGGAGGTTTCACAGATACGCAGTATTTT.

This clone was found once. The gene calls are TRBV7-9 and TRBJ2-2; D not resolved. The CDR3 is 15 residues long. Trimming removed 1 base at V and 0 bases at J, with 6 bases between. Germline loops: CDR1 SEHNR, CDR2 FQNEAQ (reference sequence). This chain's CDR3 is CASSLGQTNTGELFF. The CDR3 DNA follows: TGTGCCAGCAGCTTAGGGCAGACGAACACCGGGGAGCTGTTTTTT. Looking up the rest from reference TRBV7-9 and TRBJ2-2 gives the full variable domain: DTGVSQNPRHKITKRGQNVTFRCDPISEHNRLYWYRQTLGQGPEFLTYFQNEAQLEKSRLLSDRFSAERPKGSFSTLEIQRTEQGDSAMYLCASSLGQTNTGELFFGEGSRLTVL.

The V call is TRBV10-3, the J call TRBJ2-2; no firm D call. Germline values: CDR1 ENHRY, CDR2 SYGVKD. V was trimmed by 3 bases and J by 0 bases, leaving 8 bases between them. CDR3 length equals 15 residues. The CDR3 loop is CAISEVLTNTGELFF. CDR3 nucleotides: TGTGCCATCAGTGAAGTACTGACGAACACCGGGGAGCTGTTTTTT.

The rearrangement joins TRBV13 to TRBJ1-1; 10 bases are shared with TRBD1. Germline-derived CDR1 and CDR2 are PRHDT and FYEKMQ (reference sequence). Unmatched junction bases numbered 7, after V lost 4 bases and J lost 5 bases. CDR3 length equals 15 residues. As DNA, the CDR3 is TGTGCCAGCAGCTCGGCCAGGACAGGGGGTACTGAAGCTTTCTTT. Protein product: CASSSARTGGTEAFF.

The chain joins TRBV4-1 to TRBJ2-1; 12 positions match TRBD2. The V and J ends lost 5 bases and 9 bases, in that order; junction bases with no gene match: 2. The germline CDR1 and CDR2 sequences are MGHRA and YSYEKL. The CDR3 consists of 13 residues. The chain's CDR3 is CASSAGLAGEQFF. The DNA for the CDR3 is TGCGCCAGCAGCGCGGGACTAGCGGGTGAGCAGTTCTTC.

A few counts support this clone. The chain links TRBV16 to TRBJ1-5; a weak D match, TRBD1 (6 bases). Germline loops: CDR1 KGHSY, CDR2 FQNENV. The CDR3 loop spans 17 amino acids. The ends were cut back, 2 bases at V and 7 bases at J, with 21 bases in the middle. In DNA form, the CDR3 reads TGTGCCAGCAGCCAAAAGTTACAGGGCGTCGTAGTACAGCCCCAGCATTTT. Protein sequence: CASSQKLQGVVVQPQHF.

The V gene is TRBV2, the J gene TRBJ1-2, with D possibly matching TRBD1 (6 bases). CDR1 SNHLY and CDR2 FYNNEI come from the germline V gene. This CDR3 contains 11 residues. The ends were cut back, 6 bases at V and 14 bases at J, with 16 bases in the middle. In DNA form, the CDR3 reads TGTGCCAGCAGCGATACCAGGGACAAGACCTTC. It translates to CASSDTRDKTF.

The V gene is TRBV19, the J gene TRBJ1-1; D gene ambiguous. CDR1 and CDR2 from the germline V gene are LNHDA and SQIVND (reference sequence). Trimming left V 6 bases short and J 8 bases short, with 25 bases between. CDR3 length: 16 amino acids. The CDR3 reads CASRKDGLPLAREAFF. CDR3 nucleotide sequence: TGTGCCAGTAGGAAGGACGGACTCCCTCTCGCTCGCGAAGCTTTCTTT.

The chain employs TRBV11-3 and TRBJ2-5; D is unclear. The germline gives CDR1 SGHNT, CDR2 YENEEA. CDR3 size: 13 residues. The germline V and J ends were trimmed by 1 base and 5 bases, with 8 bases remaining between them. CDR3 coding DNA: TGTGCCAGCAGCTTAGGCCCGAGGGAGACCCAGTACTTC. This encodes CASSLGPRETQYF.

J is TRBJ1-1 and V is TRBV12-3 or TRBV12-4; D remains unclear. The CDR3 has 13 amino acids. V lost 8 bases and J 0 bases, leaving 10 bases between the germline ends. The CDR3: CASLTGMNTEAFF. The CDR3 DNA is TGTGCCAGCTTGACGGGAATGAACACTGAAGCTTTCTTT.

The chain links TRBV30 to TRBJ1-1; 7 bases line up with TRBD1. CDR1 GTSNPN and CDR2 SVGIG come from the germline V gene (reference sequence). The CDR3 runs to 11 residues. J was trimmed by 10 bases and V by 3 bases; bases with no gene match: 5. CDR3 sequence reads: CAWSGTEIAFF. CDR3 DNA sequence: TGTGCCTGGAGCGGGACAGAGATAGCTTTCTTT.

The V gene is TRBV19, the J gene TRBJ1-2, with 8 nucleotides matching TRBD1. Trimming removed 4 bases from V and 8 bases from J; junction bases left unmatched: 12. The length of the CDR3 is 15 residues. The germline V gene has CDR1 LNHDA and CDR2 SQIVND (reference sequence). The CDR3 DNA reads TGTGCCAGTAGTAGCGGACAGGGTACGGGTAGCGGCTACACCTTC. Translating gives CASSSGQGTGSGYTF.

The rearrangement links TRBV10-1 to TRBJ2-5; D is possibly TRBD2 (7 bases). V lost 8 bases and J 5 bases, leaving 21 bases between the germline ends. The CDR3 has 15 residues. CDR1 is WNHNN and CDR2 is SYGVQD in the germline V gene (reference sequence). The CDR3 DNA follows: TGCGCCAGCGTGGTGGGAGGGGGTCGATCTGAGACCCAGTACTTC. Translation: CASVVGGGRSETQYF.

This sequence joins TRBV7-2 and TRBJ1-1, with 9 bases aligning to TRBD1. The V gene end was trimmed by 5 bases and the J gene end by 0 bases; junction bases not matched to a gene: 7. Germline CDR1 reads SGHTA; CDR2 reads FQGNSA. The CDR3 length is 16 residues. The CDR3 loop reads CASSPWTGELNTEAFF. The CDR3, as DNA: TGTGCCAGCAGCCCTTGGACAGGGGAATTGAACACTGAAGCTTTCTTT.

The chain links TRBV18 to TRBJ2-3; 7 bases are shared with TRBD1. The CDR3 runs 15 residues. Germline trimming cut 3 bases from V and 2 bases from J; bases unmatched to any gene: 5. Germline CDR1 is KGHSH and CDR2 is LQKENI. As DNA, the CDR3 is TGTGCCAGCTCACCTACAGGGGCGAACACAGATACGCAGTATTTT. Encoded protein: CASSPTGANTDTQYF.

Written as DNA, the CDR3 is TGTGCCAGCAGCGTAGGAGGGACTAGCGGGAGTGCGGAGACCCAGTACTTC. Translating it yields CASSVGGTSGSAETQYF. The chain links TRBV9 to TRBJ2-5, with 14 bases matching TRBD2. The CDR3 runs 17 residues. V was pared by 0 bases and J by 5 bases, with 6 bases of the junction left unmatched. Per germline, CDR1 SGDLS and CDR2 YYNGEE.

V usage is TRBV20-1 and J usage is TRBJ1-5; D gene uncertain. Trimming shortened V by 3 bases and J by 7 bases, and 16 bases separated the two germline ends. The CDR3 contains 14 residues. Germline assignment: CDR1 DFQATT and CDR2 SNEGSKA (reference sequence). The CDR3 DNA reads TGCAGTGCTAGTAAAGCAGGCTTGCGACAGCCCCAGCATTTT. Its translation: CSASKAGLRQPQHF.

V usage is TRBV9 and J usage is TRBJ1-3, with D hard to call. Between the trimmed V and J ends, which lost 4 bases and 3 bases, there was a span of 14 bases. CDR3 length: 15 amino acids. Germline CDR1 reads SGDLS; CDR2 reads YYNGEE. CDR3 protein: CASSPRSAYGNTIYF. The CDR3 DNA reads TGTGCCAGCAGCCCTAGGAGCGCTTATGGAAACACCATATATTTT.